Below, 12 T cell receptor beta chains from the same sample are listed, as sequenced in a study of neurological immune-mediated disorders. TCRdb ran MiXCR on the 5' RACE reads and lists one entry per CDR3 protein. The repertoire holds under 70,000 distinct CDR3 sequences, with 5.2% as singletons. Sequencing was carried out using PBMCs. These receptors came from a woman between 25 and 40 years old with multiple sclerosis.

This clonotype occurred many times. J is TRBJ1-2 and V is TRBV11-2; D gene unclear. CDR3 length: 12 amino acids. CDR1 SGHAT and CDR2 FQNNGV come from the germline V gene. Trimming pared 5 bases from V and 8 bases from J, leaving 12 bases between. CDR3 sequence (DNA): TGTGCCAGCAGCCAATCCCGTATAGGCTACACCTTC. Translating it yields CASSQSRIGYTF. Using reference TRBV11-2 and TRBJ1-2 for the parts outside the CDR3, the full variable domain is EAGVAQSPRYKIIEKRQSVAFWCNPISGHATLYWYQQILGQGPKLLIQFQNNGVVDDSQLPKDRFSAERLKGVDSTLKIQPAKLEDSAVYLCASSQSRIGYTFGSGTRLTVV.

In this sample, this clonotype turned up a few times. A single base separates this from a much larger clone, so it may be a read error. CDR3 bases: TGTGCCAGCAGCTTCCACCCGAGAGGGAACACCGGGGAGCTGTTTTTT. This encodes CASSFHPRGNTGELFF. J is TRBJ2-2 and V is TRBV5-5; D is unclear. The germline V gene has CDR1 SGHKS and CDR2 YYEKEE (reference sequence). Trimming left V 2 bases short and J 1 base short, with 12 bases between. The CDR3 contains 16 residues.

This clonotype was seen many times. This rearrangement joins TRBV5-1 to TRBJ2-7; no clear D. The CDR3 covers 11 residues. V lost 4 bases and J 0 bases, leaving 2 bases between the germline ends. Germline V gene sequence: CDR1 SGHRS, CDR2 YFSETQ. CDR3 nucleotide sequence: TGCGCCAGCAGCAACTCCTACGAGCAGTACTTC. Its translation is CASSNSYEQYF.

In its sample, this clonotype was seen a few times. This chain links TRBV18 with TRBJ1-2; no definite D call. V lost 1 base and J lost 9, with 15 bases in between. Per the germline V gene, CDR1 is KGHSH and CDR2 is LQKENI. This CDR3 contains 14 residues. CDR3 in amino acids: CASSPRDLTESYTF. The CDR3, as DNA: TGTGCCAGCTCACCACGGGATTTGACCGAAAGCTACACCTTC.

The chain joins TRBV7-6 to TRBJ1-5, with D tentatively TRBD1 (5 bases). The CDR3 extends over 15 amino acids. Trimming cost V 1 base and J 2 bases, with 9 bases left between them. Germline-derived CDR1 and CDR2 are SGHVS and FNYEAQ. CDR3 nucleotide sequence: TGTGCCAGCAGCTTAGTCACGGGGCGCAATCAGCCCCAGCATTTT. This translates into CASSLVTGRNQPQHF.

The CDR3 loop reads CSARRPPGGGSADTQYF. CDR3 in DNA: TGCAGTGCTAGACGCCCTCCTGGGGGGGGAAGCGCAGATACGCAGTATTTT. V and J are TRBV20-1 and TRBJ2-3, with TRBD2 matching over 7 bases. CDR1 and CDR2 (germline): DFQATT, SNEGSKA (reference sequence). CDR3 length: 17 residues. V lost 2 bases to trimming and J lost 4 bases; unmatched junction nucleotides: 15.

This clonotype showed up many times. The rearrangement links TRBV5-5 to TRBJ2-5; D is uncertain. Trimming took off 0 bases at V and 2 bases at J, with 2 bases between the two ends. This CDR3 has 12 residues. CDR1 and CDR2 from the germline V gene are SGHKS and YYEKEE (reference sequence). DNA of the CDR3: TGTGCCAGCAGCTTGGGTCAAGAGACCCAGTACTTC. The encoded protein is CASSLGQETQYF.

There are many counts of this clonotype. This chain joins TRBV20-1 and TRBJ2-3; no definite D call. CDR3 length: 10 amino acids. Germline V gene sequence: CDR1 DFQATT, CDR2 SNEGSKA (reference sequence). The germline V and J ends were trimmed by 5 bases and 3 bases, with 3 bases remaining between them. CDR3 coding DNA: TGCAGTGCTCCAACAGATACGCAGTATTTT. This translates into CSAPTDTQYF.

The rearrangement links TRBV12-3 or TRBV12-4 to TRBJ1-4, with TRBD1 identical over 9 bases. V gave up 6 bases and J gave up 6 bases; unmatched junction bases: 8. This CDR3 is built from 15 residues. The CDR3 spells CASSPRGTGYEKLFF. The CDR3 nucleotides read TGTGCCAGCAGCCCTAGGGGGACAGGGTATGAAAAACTGTTTTTT.

In this sample, this clonotype turned up many times. V and J are TRBV15 and TRBJ2-3; D call uncertain. Germline CDR1 reads LNHNV; CDR2 reads YYDKDF (reference sequence). Trimming pared 5 bases from V and 3 bases from J, leaving 9 bases between. CDR3 length: 13 amino acids. CDR3 DNA sequence: TGTGCCACCAGCTCGAAATGGACAGATACGCAGTATTTT. Encoded protein: CATSSKWTDTQYF.

This clonotype was counted only a few times. J is TRBJ2-3 and V is TRBV28, with D maybe TRBD2 (7 bases). The CDR3 runs 15 residues. The germline CDR1 and CDR2 sequences are MDHEN and SYDVKM. The V end was cut by 5 bases, the J end by 0 bases, with 12 bases between. CDR3 loop: CASSPGGRSTDTQYF. The CDR3 coding sequence is TGTGCCAGCAGTCCGGGGGGCCGGAGCACAGATACGCAGTATTTT.

The chain uses TRBV12-3 or TRBV12-4 and TRBJ2-1; possibly TRBD2 for D (6 bases). The CDR3 is 15 residues long. V was clipped by 7 bases and J by 4 bases, with 17 bases between them. The CDR3 is CASIRRAERYNEQFF. CDR3 in DNA: TGTGCCAGCATTCGGAGGGCCGAAAGGTACAATGAGCAGTTCTTC.